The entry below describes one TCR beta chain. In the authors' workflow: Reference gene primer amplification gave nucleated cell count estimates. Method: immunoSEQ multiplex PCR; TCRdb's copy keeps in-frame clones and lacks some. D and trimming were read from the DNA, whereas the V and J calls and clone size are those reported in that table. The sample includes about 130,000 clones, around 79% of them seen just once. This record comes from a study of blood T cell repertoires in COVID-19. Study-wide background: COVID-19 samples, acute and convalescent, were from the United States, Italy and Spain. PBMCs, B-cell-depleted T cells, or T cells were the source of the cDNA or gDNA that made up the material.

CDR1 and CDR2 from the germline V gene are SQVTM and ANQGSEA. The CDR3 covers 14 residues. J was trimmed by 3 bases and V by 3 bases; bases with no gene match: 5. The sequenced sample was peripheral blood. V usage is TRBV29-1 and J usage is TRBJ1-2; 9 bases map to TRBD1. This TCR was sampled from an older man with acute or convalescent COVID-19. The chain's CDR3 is CSVDARTGDYGYTF. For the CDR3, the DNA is TGCAGCGTTGACGCCCGGACAGGGGACTATGGCTACACCTTC.